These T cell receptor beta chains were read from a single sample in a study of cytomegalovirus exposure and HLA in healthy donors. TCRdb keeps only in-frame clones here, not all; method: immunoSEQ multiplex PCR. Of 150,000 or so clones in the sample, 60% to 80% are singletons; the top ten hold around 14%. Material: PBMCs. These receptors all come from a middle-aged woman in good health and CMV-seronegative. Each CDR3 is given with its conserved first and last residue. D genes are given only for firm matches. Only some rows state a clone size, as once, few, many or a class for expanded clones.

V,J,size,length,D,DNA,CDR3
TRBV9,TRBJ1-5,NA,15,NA,TGTGCCAGCAGCGTGAAGCTATATAGCAATCAGCCCCAGCATTTT,CASSVKLYSNQPQHF
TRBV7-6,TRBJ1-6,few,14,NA,TGTGCCAGCAGCTTAAATCAGGGAAATTCACCCCTCCACTTT,CASSLNQGNSPLHF
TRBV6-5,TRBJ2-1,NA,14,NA,TGTGCCAGCAGAAAAAGGTTGACTTCGCCTGAGCAGTTCTTC,CASRKRLTSPEQFF
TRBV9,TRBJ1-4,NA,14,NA,TGTGCCAGCAGCGAGGGGGATACTAATGAAAAACTGTTTTTT,CASSEGDTNEKLFF
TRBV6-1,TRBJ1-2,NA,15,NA,TGTGCCAGCAGTCCGTGGGGGGGACTCACCTTAGGGTACACCTTC,CASSPWGGLTLGYTF
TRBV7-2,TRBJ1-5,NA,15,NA,TGTGCCAGCAGCCTGGACAGCCGCGGTTCCCAGCCCCAGCATTTT,CASSLDSRGSQPQHF
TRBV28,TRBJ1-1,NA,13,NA,TGTGCCAGCAGTTTACAGGGAGGAACTGAAGCTTTCTTT,CASSLQGGTEAFF
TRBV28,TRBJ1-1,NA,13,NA,TGTGCCAGCAACACAGGTTTCTACACTGAAGCTTTCTTT,CASNTGFYTEAFF
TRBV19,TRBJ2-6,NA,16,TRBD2,TGTGCCAGTAGAGAGGGGAGGGGCACTGGGGCCAACGTCCTGACTTTC,CASREGRGTGANVLTF
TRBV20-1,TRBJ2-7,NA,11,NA,TGCAGTGGTGTAGGGGTGACCGAGCAGTACTTC,CSGVGVTEQYF
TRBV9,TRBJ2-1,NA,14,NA,TGTGCCAGCAGCCCTCAGGGGTACAACAATGAGCAGTTCTTC,CASSPQGYNNEQFF
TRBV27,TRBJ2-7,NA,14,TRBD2,TGTGCCAGCAGTTTGGGGGGGAGCTCCTACGAGCAGTACTTC,CASSLGGSSYEQYF
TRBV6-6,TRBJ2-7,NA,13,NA,TGTGCCAGCATAGATGGGGCCCTCTACGAGCAGTACTTC,CASIDGALYEQYF
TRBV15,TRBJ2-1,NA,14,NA,TGTGCCACCCTGCGGGGCTATTCCTACAATGAGCAGTTCTTC,CATLRGYSYNEQFF
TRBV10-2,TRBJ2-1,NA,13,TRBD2,TGCGCCAGCCGACTAGCGGGAAACAATGAGCAGTTCTTC,CASRLAGNNEQFF
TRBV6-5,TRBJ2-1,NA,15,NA,TGTGCCAGCAGGCCTAGAGGAGGTCGGGGAAATGAGCAGTTCTTC,CASRPRGGRGNEQFF
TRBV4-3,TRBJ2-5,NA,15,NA,TGCGCCAGCAGCCAAGATGGGCAGCCCCAGCAGACCCAGTACTTC,CASSQDGQPQQTQYF
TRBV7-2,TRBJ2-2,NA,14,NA,TGTGCCAGCAAAATGACTAATTCCGCCGGGGAGCTGTTTTTT,CASKMTNSAGELFF
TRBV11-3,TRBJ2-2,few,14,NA,TGTGCCAGCAGCTTAGGCAGGAACACCGGGGAGCTGTTTTTT,CASSLGRNTGELFF
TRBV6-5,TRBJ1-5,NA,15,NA,TGTGCCAGCAGTGCCCTGACAGACGGTAGTCAGCCCCAGCATTTT,CASSALTDGSQPQHF
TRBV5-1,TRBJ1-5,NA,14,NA,TGCGCCAGCAGGAAGGACTTTAGCAATCAGCCCCAGCATTTT,CASRKDFSNQPQHF
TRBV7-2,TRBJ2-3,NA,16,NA,TGTGCCAGCAGCTTAAGGTCCACTAGCTACACAGATACGCAGTATTTT,CASSLRSTSYTDTQYF
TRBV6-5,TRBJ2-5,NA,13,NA,TGTGTCTCTCGGAGAACCGGTGGAGAGACCCAGTACTTC,CVSRRTGGETQYF
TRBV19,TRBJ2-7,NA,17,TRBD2,TGTGCCAGTAGTACCCGGGGGGGTCCGGGCCCACGAGGGGAGCAGTACTTC,CASSTRGGPGPRGEQYF
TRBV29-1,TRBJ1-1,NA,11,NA,TGCAGCGCCCCTTGGGGGGTGACGGCTTTCTTT,CSAPWGVTAFF
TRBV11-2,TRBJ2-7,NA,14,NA,TGTGCCAGCAGACACCCCCCGGACTTCCTTGAGCAGTACTTC,CASRHPPDFLEQYF
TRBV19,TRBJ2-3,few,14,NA,TGTGCCAGTAAAAAGACCAGGGGTACAGATACGCAGTATTTT,CASKKTRGTDTQYF
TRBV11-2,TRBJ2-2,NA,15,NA,TGTGCCAGCAGCTCCCTAAAGGGGGAGCACGGGGAGCTGTTTTTT,CASSSLKGEHGELFF
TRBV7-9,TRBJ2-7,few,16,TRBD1,TGTGCCAGCAGCCCGGGGACAGGGGGCATTTCGGGAGAGCAGTACTTC,CASSPGTGGISGEQYF
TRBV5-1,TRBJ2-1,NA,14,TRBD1,TGCGCCAGCAAGGGACAGGGGCTACTTAATGAGCAGTTCTTC,CASKGQGLLNEQFF
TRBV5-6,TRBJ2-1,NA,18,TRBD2,TGTGCCAGCAGCTTGGGACTAGCGGGGGGGCGGTCCTACAATGAGCAGTTCTTC,CASSLGLAGGRSYNEQFF
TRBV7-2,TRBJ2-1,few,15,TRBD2,TGTGCCAGCAGCCGTACTAGCGGGAGATCTAATGAGCAGTTCTTC,CASSRTSGRSNEQFF
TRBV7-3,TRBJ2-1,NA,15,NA,TGTGCCAGCAGCCCCGGACAGTTACCGTACAATGAGCAGTTCTTC,CASSPGQLPYNEQFF
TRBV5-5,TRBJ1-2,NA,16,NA,TGTGCCAGCAGCTTTTTTACAGGGAAGACAGGCTATGGCTACACCTTC,CASSFFTGKTGYGYTF
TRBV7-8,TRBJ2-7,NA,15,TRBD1,TGTGCCAGCAGCTCAGAGACAGGGGTGGGCTACGAGCAGTACTTC,CASSSETGVGYEQYF
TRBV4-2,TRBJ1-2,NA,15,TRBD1,TGTGCCAGCAGCCAAGGAGACAGGGATAACTATGGCTACACCTTC,CASSQGDRDNYGYTF
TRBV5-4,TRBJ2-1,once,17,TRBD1,TGTGCCAGCAGCGCTACAGGGGGCCCTCCCTCCTACAATGAGCAGTTCTTC,CASSATGGPPSYNEQFF
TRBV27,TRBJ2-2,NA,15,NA,TGTGCCAGCAGTTTATTAGCACGGAACGCCGGGGAGCTGTTTTTT,CASSLLARNAGELFF
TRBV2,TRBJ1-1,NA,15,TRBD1,TGTGCCAGCAGTCGAGGGGGCGGGTCGAACACTGAAGCTTTCTTT,CASSRGGGSNTEAFF
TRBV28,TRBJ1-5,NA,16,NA,TGTGCCAGCAGTACCGCAGGGTTTAACACTGATCAGCCCCAGCATTTT,CASSTAGFNTDQPQHF
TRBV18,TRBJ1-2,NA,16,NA,TGTGCCAGCTCACCAATCCCGGGTACGCAGTACTATGGCTACACCTTC,CASSPIPGTQYYGYTF
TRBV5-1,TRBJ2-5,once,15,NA,TGCGCCAGCTACCCGACTAGGACGTCCAGGGAGACCCAGTACTTC,CASYPTRTSRETQYF
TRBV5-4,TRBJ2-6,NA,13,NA,TGTGCCAGCAGTTCCACTGGGGCCAACGGCCTGACTTTC,CASSSTGANGLTF
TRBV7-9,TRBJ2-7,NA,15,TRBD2,TGTGCCAGCAGCTCCCCCGGGGGGTCGGGGGTGGAGCAGTACTTC,CASSSPGGSGVEQYF
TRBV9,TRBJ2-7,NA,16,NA,TGTGCCAGCAGCGTATCGGAGGCCGGAACTTCCTACGAGCAGTACTTC,CASSVSEAGTSYEQYF
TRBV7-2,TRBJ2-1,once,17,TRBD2,TGTGCCAGCAGCTTGTATAGCGGGAGGGCCTTCTACAATGAGCAGTTCTTC,CASSLYSGRAFYNEQFF